Listed below are T cell receptor beta chains from one sample, sequenced in a study of T cell changes during pregnancy in multiple sclerosis. Clones were read by immunoSEQ multiplex PCR, and TCRdb kept only the in-frame ones, dropping some. The sample lists about 89,000 clones, over 90% occurring once. The starting material was peripheral blood, obtained in the third trimester of pregnancy. The receptors were gathered from a female donor with multiple sclerosis, enrolled in a pregnancy study. Both conserved end residues are part of each CDR3. D genes are given only for firm matches. The listing skips clone size in some rows; elsewhere it reads once, few, many or a size class.

v_gene	j_gene	d_gene	abundance	CDR3aa	CDR3nt
TRBV4-2	TRBJ2-2	TRBD1	once	CASSQGQGARHGELFF	TGTGCCAGCAGCCAAGGCCAGGGGGCGCGGCACGGGGAGCTGTTTTTT
TRBV27	TRBJ2-7	TRBD2	.	CASSSPSGSSYEQYF	TGTGCCAGCAGTTCCCCTAGCGGAAGCTCCTACGAGCAGTACTTC
TRBV2	TRBJ2-1	.	.	CASSGALGCVF	TGTGCCAGCAGTGGGGCCCTCGGATGTGTCTTC
TRBV5-6	TRBJ2-7	.	.	CASSQGRGRSSLYEQYF	TGTGCCAGCAGCCAGGGGCGGGGGAGATCCTCTCTCTACGAGCAGTACTTC
TRBV28	TRBJ1-5	.	.	CASSWADDNQPQHF	TGTGCCAGCAGTTGGGCCGATGACAATCAGCCCCAGCATTTT
TRBV4-1	TRBJ1-2	.	.	CASSQEGGNYGYTF	TGCGCCAGCAGCCAAGAGGGAGGTAACTATGGCTACACCTTC
TRBV19	TRBJ2-6	.	.	CASSNGPRAGANVLTF	TGTGCCAGTAGTAATGGGCCCAGGGCTGGGGCCAACGTCCTGACTTTC
TRBV9	TRBJ2-3	TRBD2	.	CASSVAASGYTDTQYF	TGTGCCAGCAGCGTAGCGGCTAGCGGGTACACAGATACGCAGTATTTT
TRBV30	TRBJ2-7	.	once	CAWSVARAEQYF	TGTGCCTGGAGTGTTGCCAGGGCCGAGCAGTACTTC
TRBV4-2	TRBJ1-2	.	.	CASSQAPGAVKGYTF	TGTGCCAGCAGCCAAGCCCCTGGGGCGGTTAAGGGCTACACCTTC
TRBV5-1	TRBJ2-2	TRBD2	.	CASSQGLAGAGELFF	TGCGCCAGCAGCCAAGGACTAGCGGGAGCCGGGGAGCTGTTTTTT
TRBV7-8	TRBJ2-7	TRBD1	.	CASSLARQGISDEQYF	TGTGCCAGCAGCTTAGCGCGACAGGGAATTAGCGACGAGCAGTACTTC
TRBV4-1	TRBJ1-2	TRBD1	few	CASSQPRQGGQSYTF	TGCGCCAGCAGCCAGCCCCGACAGGGAGGCCAGAGCTACACCTTC
TRBV6-6	TRBJ2-5	TRBD1	.	CASSYGTVPETQYF	TGTGCCAGCAGTTACGGGACAGTCCCTGAGACCCAGTACTTC
TRBV7-9	TRBJ2-1	TRBD1	.	CASSHRGQGGHEQFF	TGTGCCAGCAGCCATCGGGGACAGGGGGGTCATGAGCAGTTCTTC
TRBV6-6	TRBJ2-1	TRBD2	once	CASSYGLAGGNEQFF	TGTGCCAGCAGTTACGGACTAGCGGGAGGAAATGAGCAGTTCTTC
TRBV7-2	TRBJ2-7	TRBD2	.	CASSPGTSGRREQYF	TGTGCCAGCAGCCCTGGGACTAGCGGGAGAAGAGAGCAGTACTTC
TRBV15	TRBJ2-2	.	.	CATSRDKLSGELFF	TGTGCCACCAGCAGAGATAAGCTCTCCGGGGAGCTGTTTTTT
TRBV28	TRBJ2-3	.	.	CASSLLAGVRTDTQYF	TGTGCCAGCAGTTTATTGGCAGGGGTTCGGACAGATACGCAGTATTTT
TRBV21-1	TRBJ1-1	.	.	CASSKARRGTEAFF	TGTGCCAGCAGCAAAGCGAGGAGGGGCACTGAAGCTTTCTTT
TRBV7-8	TRBJ1-5	.	.	CASSLVAANQPQHF	TGTGCCAGCAGCTTAGTGGCGGCCAATCAGCCCCAGCATTTT
TRBV19	TRBJ1-3	.	.	CASQIARGSGNTIYF	TGTGCCAGTCAAATCGCTAGGGGCTCTGGAAACACCATATATTTT